This T cell receptor (beta chain) was documented in a study of blood T cell repertoires in COVID-19. Whole-study context: Acute and convalescent COVID-19 samples came from the United States, Italy and Spain. T cells, B-cell-depleted T cells, or PBMCs provided the cDNA or gDNA that served as material.

This clone was seen only once. V lost 3 bases, J lost 2 bases, and 6 bases stayed unmatched. Germline CDR1 is MDHEN and CDR2 is SYDVKM. The CDR3 is made up of 15 amino acids. Under the authors' procedure: Researchers report that nucleated cell counts were estimated from reference gene primer amplification. Produced via immunoSEQ multiplex PCR; TCRdb's table is partial and in-frame only. The V and J calls and clone size come from that table; D and trimming were worked out from the DNA. The sample includes 270,000 or so clones, about 88% of them seen just once. The V and J genes are TRBV28 and TRBJ2-7, with 8 nucleotides matching TRBD2. This receptor was taken from a woman in her thirties or forties who had recovered from COVID-19. The sequenced sample was peripheral blood. CDR3 region: CASSLPRGGTYEQYF. The CDR3 DNA sequence: TGTGCCAGCAGTTTGCCTCGCGGGGGGACCTACGAGCAGTACTTC.